The 2 T cell receptor beta chains below come from one sample, sequenced in a study of T cells of healthy individuals. TCRdb reprocessed the 5' RACE reads via MiXCR and lists one record per CDR3 protein. The table includes roughly 87,000 distinct CDR3 sequences, approximately 15% detected once. The receptors derive from a human donor in good health.

This clonotype was seen at least ten times. The CDR3 region is CASSQSSVRGPQPQHF. CDR3 DNA sequence: TGCGCCAGCAGCCAATCAAGCGTTCGGGGACCTCAGCCCCAGCATTTT. This chain joins TRBV4-1 and TRBJ1-5; D possibly corresponds to TRBD1 (5 bases). The CDR3 runs to 16 residues. V was pared by 2 bases and J by 6 bases, with 17 bases between. Per the germline V gene, CDR1 is MGHRA and CDR2 is YSYEKL.

The chain links TRBV12-3 or TRBV12-4 to TRBJ1-6; no clear D. With 2 bases removed from V and 10 bases from J, the gap between germline ends came to 6 bases. This CDR3 region has 12 residues. This CDR3 is CASSLPESPLHF. DNA for the CDR3: TGTGCCAGCAGTTTACCGGAATCACCCCTCCACTTT.